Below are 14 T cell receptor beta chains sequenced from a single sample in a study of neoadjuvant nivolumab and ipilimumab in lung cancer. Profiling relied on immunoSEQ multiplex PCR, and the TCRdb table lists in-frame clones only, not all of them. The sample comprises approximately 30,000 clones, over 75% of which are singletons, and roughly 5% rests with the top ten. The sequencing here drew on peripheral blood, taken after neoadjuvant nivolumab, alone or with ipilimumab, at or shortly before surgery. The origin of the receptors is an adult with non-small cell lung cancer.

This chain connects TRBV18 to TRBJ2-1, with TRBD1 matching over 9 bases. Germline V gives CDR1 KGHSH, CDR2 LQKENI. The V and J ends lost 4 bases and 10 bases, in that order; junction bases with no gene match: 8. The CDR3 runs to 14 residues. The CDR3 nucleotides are TGTGCCAGCTCACTGACAGGGGGTGTCCAGGAGCAGTTCTTC. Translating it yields CASSLTGGVQEQFF.

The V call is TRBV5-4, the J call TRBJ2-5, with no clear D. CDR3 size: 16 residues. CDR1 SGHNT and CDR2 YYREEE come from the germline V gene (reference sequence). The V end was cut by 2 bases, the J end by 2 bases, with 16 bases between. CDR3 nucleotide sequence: TGTGCCAGCAGCTTTGGTAGAACCAAGAGACAAGAGACCCAGTACTTC. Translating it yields CASSFGRTKRQETQYF.

CDR3 in amino acids: CASSLGVNTEAFF. The CDR3, as DNA: TGTGCCAGCAGCCTCGGAGTGAACACTGAAGCTTTCTTT. The J gene is TRBJ1-1, the V gene TRBV11-2; D call uncertain. Trimming shortened V by 5 bases and J by 0 bases, and 7 bases separated the two germline ends. This CDR3 comprises 13 residues. CDR1 is SGHAT and CDR2 is FQNNGV in the germline V gene.

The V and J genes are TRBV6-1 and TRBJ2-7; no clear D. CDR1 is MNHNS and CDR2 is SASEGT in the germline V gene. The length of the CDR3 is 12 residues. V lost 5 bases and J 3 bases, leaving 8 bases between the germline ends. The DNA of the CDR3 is TGTGCCAGCAGTCTGGGGAACTACGAGCAGTACTTC. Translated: CASSLGNYEQYF.

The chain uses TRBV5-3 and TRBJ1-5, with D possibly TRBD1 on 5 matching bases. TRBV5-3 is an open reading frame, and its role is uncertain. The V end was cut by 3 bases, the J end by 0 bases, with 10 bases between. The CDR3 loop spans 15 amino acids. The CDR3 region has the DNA TGTGCCAGAAGCTCGGGGGTATATAGCAATCAGCCCCAGCATTTT. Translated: CARSSGVYSNQPQHF.

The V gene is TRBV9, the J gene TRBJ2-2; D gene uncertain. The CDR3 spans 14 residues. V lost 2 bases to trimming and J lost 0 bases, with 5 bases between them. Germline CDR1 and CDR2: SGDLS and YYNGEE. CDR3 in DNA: TGTGCCAGCAGCGTTCAACCGAACACCGGGGAGCTGTTTTTT. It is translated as CASSVQPNTGELFF.

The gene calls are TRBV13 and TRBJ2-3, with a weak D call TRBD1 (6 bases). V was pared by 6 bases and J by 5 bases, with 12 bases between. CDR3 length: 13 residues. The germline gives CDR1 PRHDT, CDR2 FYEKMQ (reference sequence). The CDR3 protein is CASRSQGIDTQYF. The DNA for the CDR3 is TGTGCCAGCAGATCTCAGGGGATAGATACGCAGTATTTT.

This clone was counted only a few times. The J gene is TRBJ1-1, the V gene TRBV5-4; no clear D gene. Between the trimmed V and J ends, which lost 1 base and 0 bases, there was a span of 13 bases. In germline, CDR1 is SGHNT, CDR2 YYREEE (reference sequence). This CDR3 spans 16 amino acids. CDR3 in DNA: TGTGCCAGCAGCTTGAGAGTAGGACGGGTGAACACTGAAGCTTTCTTT. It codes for CASSLRVGRVNTEAFF.

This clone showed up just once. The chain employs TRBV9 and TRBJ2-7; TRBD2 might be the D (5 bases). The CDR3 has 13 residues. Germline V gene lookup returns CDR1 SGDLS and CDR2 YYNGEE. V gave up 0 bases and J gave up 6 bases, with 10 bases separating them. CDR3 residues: CASSVVQGSEQYF. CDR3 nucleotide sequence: TGTGCCAGCAGCGTAGTGCAAGGGAGCGAGCAGTACTTC.

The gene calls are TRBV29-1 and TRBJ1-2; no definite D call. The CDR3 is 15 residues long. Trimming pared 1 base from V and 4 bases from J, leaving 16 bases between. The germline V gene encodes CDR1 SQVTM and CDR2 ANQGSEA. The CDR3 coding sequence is TGCAGCGTTGAAGTGGGTGGAGGAGGAATCTATGGCTACACCTTC. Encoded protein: CSVEVGGGGIYGYTF.

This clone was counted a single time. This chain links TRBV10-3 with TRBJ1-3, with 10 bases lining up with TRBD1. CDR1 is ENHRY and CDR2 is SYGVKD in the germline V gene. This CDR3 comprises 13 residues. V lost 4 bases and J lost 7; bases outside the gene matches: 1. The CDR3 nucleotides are TGTGCCATCAGTGGGGGACAGGGGAACACCATATATTTT. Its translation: CAISGGQGNTIYF.

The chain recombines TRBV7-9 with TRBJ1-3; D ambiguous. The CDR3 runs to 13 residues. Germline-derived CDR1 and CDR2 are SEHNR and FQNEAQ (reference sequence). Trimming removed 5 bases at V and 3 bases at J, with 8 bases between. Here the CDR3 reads CASSVHNGNTIYF. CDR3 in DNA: TGTGCCAGCAGCGTTCACAATGGAAACACCATATATTTT.

The CDR3 coding sequence is TGTGCCATCAGGAGCGGGGGGGGGACAGATACGCAGTATTTT. Amino acid sequence: CAIRSGGGTDTQYF. The chain couples TRBV10-3 to TRBJ2-3; 10 bases line up with TRBD2. The V and J ends lost 6 bases and 3 bases, in that order; junction bases with no gene match: 3. Germline V CDR1 and CDR2: ENHRY, SYGVKD. The length of the CDR3 is 14 residues.

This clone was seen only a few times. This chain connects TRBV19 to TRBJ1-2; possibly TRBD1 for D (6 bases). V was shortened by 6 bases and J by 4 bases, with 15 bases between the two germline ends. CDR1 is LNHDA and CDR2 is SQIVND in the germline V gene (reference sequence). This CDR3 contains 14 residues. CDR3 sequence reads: CASSGTLNGYGYTF. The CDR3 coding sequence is TGTGCCAGTAGCGGGACACTCAACGGCTATGGCTACACCTTC.